This record covers a single TCR beta chain. This sample was taken from a study of shared clonotypes between healthy human individuals. Per germline, CDR1 SEHNR and CDR2 FQNEAQ (reference sequence). V dropped 3 bases and J dropped 7 bases, with 15 bases sitting between them. The CDR3 is 15 residues long. Original processing notes: There were no quality scores in the junction-only immunoSEQ sequences, so filtering differed. The protocol was immunoSEQ multiplex PCR, while the TCRdb copy is restricted to in-frame clones and leaves out a portion. V and J calls and clone size are as listed in that table; D and trimming were resolved from the DNA. The table has around 550,000 clones, almost 97% seen once; the top ten hold 0.05% to 0.07%.

V is TRBV7-9 and J is TRBJ1-4, with D tentatively TRBD1 (6 bases). The clonotype was recovered from a young woman in good health. The sequenced sample consisted of naive CD4+ T cells sorted from blood. Subset defined: CD45RA+ positively selected. The CDR3 loop is CASSFGGGFPEKLFF. CDR3 DNA sequence: TGTGCCAGCAGCTTCGGTGGGGGCTTTCCTGAAAAACTGTTTTTT.